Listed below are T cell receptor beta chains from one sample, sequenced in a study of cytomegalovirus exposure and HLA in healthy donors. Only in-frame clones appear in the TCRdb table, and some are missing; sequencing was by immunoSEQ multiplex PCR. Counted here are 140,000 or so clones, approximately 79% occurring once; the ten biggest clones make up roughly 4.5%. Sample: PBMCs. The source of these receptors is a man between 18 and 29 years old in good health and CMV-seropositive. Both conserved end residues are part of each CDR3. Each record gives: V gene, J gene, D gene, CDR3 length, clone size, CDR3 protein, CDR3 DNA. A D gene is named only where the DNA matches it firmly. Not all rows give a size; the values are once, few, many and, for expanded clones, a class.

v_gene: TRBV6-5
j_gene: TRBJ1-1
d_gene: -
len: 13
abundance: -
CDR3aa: CASSLIADTEAFF
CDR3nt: TGTGCCAGCAGTTTAATAGCCGACACTGAAGCTTTCTTT

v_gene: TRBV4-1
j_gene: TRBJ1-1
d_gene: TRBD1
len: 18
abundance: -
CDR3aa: CASSQGLDRGQKNTEAFF
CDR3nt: TGCGCCAGCAGCCAAGGGCTGGACAGGGGACAGAAGAACACTGAAGCTTTCTTT

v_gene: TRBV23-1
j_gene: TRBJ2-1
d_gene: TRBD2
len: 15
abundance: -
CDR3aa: CATTGSGSSYNEQFF
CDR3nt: TGCGCCACCACGGGTAGCGGGAGCTCCTACAATGAGCAGTTCTTC

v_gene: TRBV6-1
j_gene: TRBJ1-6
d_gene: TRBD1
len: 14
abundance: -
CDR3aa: CASRGQGINSPLHF
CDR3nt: TGTGCCAGCAGGGGACAGGGCATAAATTCACCCCTCCACTTT

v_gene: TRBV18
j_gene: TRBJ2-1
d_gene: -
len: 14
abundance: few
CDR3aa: CASSPSGLTAEQFF
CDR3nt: TGTGCCAGCTCACCGTCAGGATTAACGGCTGAGCAGTTCTTC

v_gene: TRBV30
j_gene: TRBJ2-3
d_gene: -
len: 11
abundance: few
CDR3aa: CAWRAQDTQYF
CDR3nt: TGTGCCTGGAGGGCACAAGATACGCAGTATTTT

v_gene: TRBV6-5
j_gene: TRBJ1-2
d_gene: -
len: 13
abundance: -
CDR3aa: CASSIDRSYGYTF
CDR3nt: TGTGCCAGCAGTATAGACAGAAGCTATGGCTACACCTTC

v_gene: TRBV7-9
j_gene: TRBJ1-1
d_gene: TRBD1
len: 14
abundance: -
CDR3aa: CASSWDRGFTEAFF
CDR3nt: TGTGCCAGCAGCTGGGACAGGGGATTCACTGAAGCTTTCTTT

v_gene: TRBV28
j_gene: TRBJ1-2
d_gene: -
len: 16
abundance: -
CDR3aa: CASNIEGRGPHYGYTF
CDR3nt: TGTGCCAGCAACATAGAAGGGAGGGGACCCCACTATGGCTACACCTTC

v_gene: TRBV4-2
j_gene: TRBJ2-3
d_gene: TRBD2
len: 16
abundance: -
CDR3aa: CASSRTSGGSTDTQYF
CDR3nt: TGTGCCAGCAGTCGAACTAGCGGGGGTAGCACAGATACGCAGTATTTT

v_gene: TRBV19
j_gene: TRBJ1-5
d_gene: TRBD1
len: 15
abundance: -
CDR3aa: CASSKGAGHNQPQHF
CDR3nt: TGTGCCAGTAGTAAGGGGGCAGGGCACAATCAGCCCCAGCATTTT

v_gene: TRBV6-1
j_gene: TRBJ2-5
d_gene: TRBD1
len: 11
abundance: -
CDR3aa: CAIQGAGTQYF
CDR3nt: TGTGCCATACAGGGGGCAGGGACCCAGTACTTC

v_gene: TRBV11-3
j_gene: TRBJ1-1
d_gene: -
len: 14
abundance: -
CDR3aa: CASSFSGDHTEAFF
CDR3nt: TGTGCCAGCAGCTTTTCGGGGGATCACACTGAAGCTTTCTTT

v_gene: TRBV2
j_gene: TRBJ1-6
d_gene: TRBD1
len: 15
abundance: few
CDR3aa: CASSESGTVGAPLHF
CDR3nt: TGTGCCAGCAGTGAATCCGGGACAGTGGGGGCACCCCTCCACTTT

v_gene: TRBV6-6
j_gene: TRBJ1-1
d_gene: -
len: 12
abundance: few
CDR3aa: CASSYRNTEAFF
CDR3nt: TGTGCCAGCAGTTACCGGAACACTGAAGCTTTCTTT

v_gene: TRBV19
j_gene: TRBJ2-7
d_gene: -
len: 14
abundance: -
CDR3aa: CASSKTRGSYEQYF
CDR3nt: TGTGCCAGTAGTAAGACTAGGGGCTCCTACGAGCAGTACTTC

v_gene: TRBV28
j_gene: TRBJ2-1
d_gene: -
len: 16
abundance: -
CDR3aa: CASRLGVRLTYNEQFF
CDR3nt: TGTGCCAGCAGGCTCGGGGTACGGCTCACCTACAATGAGCAGTTCTTC

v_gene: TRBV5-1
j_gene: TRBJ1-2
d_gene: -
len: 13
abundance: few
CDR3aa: CASRADTNYGYTF
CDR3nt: TGCGCCAGCAGGGCAGACACTAACTATGGCTACACCTTC

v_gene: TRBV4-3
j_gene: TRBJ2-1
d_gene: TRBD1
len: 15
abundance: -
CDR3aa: CASSRLGQGANEQFF
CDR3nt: TGCGCCAGCAGCCGTCTCGGACAGGGGGCGAATGAGCAGTTCTTC

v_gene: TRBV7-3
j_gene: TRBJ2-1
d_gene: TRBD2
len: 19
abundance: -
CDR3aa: CASSAQTSGRLSPYNEQFF
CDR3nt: TGTGCCAGCAGCGCTCAGACTAGCGGGAGATTATCCCCCTACAATGAGCAGTTCTTC

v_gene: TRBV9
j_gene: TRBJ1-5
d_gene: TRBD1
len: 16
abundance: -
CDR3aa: CASSVGDRGGGQPQHF
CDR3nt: TGTGCCAGCAGCGTAGGGGACAGGGGAGGAGGTCAGCCCCAGCATTTT

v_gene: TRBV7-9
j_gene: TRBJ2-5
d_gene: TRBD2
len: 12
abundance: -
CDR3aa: CASSRGGETQYF
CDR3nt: TGTGCCAGCAGCCGGGGGGGAGAGACCCAGTACTTC

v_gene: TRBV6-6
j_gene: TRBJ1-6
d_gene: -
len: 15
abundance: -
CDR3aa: CASSYGARVQSPLHF
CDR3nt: TGTGCCAGCAGTTACGGCGCCAGGGTGCAATCACCCCTCCACTTT

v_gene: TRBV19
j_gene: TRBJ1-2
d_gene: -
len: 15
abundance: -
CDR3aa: CASSWWSSGNYGYTF
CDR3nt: TGTGCCAGTAGTTGGTGGTCCTCGGGGAACTATGGCTACACCTTC

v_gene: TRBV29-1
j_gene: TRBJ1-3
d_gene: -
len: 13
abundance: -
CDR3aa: CSVLMDSLNTIYF
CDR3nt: TGCAGCGTTCTTATGGACAGCCTCAACACCATATATTTT

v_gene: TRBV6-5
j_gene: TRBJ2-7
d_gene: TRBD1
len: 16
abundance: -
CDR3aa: CASSYSGTGIHYEQYF
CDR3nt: TGTGCCAGCAGTTACTCCGGGACAGGGATCCACTACGAGCAGTACTTC

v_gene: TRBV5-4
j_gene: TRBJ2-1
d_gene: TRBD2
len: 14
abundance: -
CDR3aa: CASRTAGGPNEQFF
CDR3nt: TGTGCCAGCAGGACAGCGGGAGGGCCCAATGAGCAGTTCTTC

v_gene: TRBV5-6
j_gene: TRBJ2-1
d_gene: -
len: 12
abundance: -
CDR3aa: CASSLVRNEQFF
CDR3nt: TGTGCCAGCAGCTTGGTTAGAAATGAGCAGTTCTTC

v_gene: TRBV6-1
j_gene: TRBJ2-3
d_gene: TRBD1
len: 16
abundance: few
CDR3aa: CASSKDRVVPTDTQYF
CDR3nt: TGTGCCAGCAGTAAAGACAGGGTAGTCCCCACAGATACGCAGTATTTT

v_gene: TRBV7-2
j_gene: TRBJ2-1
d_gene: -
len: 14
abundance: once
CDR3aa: CASSSSSDYNEQFF
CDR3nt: TGTGCCAGCAGCTCCAGCAGCGACTACAATGAGCAGTTCTTC

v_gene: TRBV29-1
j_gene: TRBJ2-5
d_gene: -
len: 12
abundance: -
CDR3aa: CSVESGEETQYF
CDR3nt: TGCAGCGTTGAGTCAGGGGAAGAGACCCAGTACTTC

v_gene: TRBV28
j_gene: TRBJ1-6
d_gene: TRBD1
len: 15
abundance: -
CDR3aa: CASSALDRVQSPLHF
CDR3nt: TGTGCCAGCAGTGCCTTAGACAGGGTACAATCACCCCTCCACTTT

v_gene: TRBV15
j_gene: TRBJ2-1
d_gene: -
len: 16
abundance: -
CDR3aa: CATSRGYHELVDEQFF
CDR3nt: TGTGCCACCAGCAGAGGGTACCATGAACTAGTAGATGAGCAGTTCTTC